Below, one T cell receptor (beta chain) is given with its context. Its antigen is not known. Data came from immunoSEQ multiplex PCR; TCRdb stores just in-frame clones and leaves some out. The sample holds 140,000 or so clones, more than 75% seen once. This sample is part of a study of T cell responses to AZD1222 COVID-19 vaccine. Study results and limitations: Reports say nearly half of spike-specific TCRs go after unmutated variant regions.

Trimming took off 3 bases at V and 1 base at J, with 10 bases between the two ends. The CDR3 consists of 14 residues. Per the germline V gene, CDR1 is SGDLS and CDR2 is YYNGEE. The receptor's source is an adult who received the AZD1222 COVID-19 vaccine. Sequenced material: peripheral blood, taken 28 days after the second AZD1222 dose. The chain joins TRBV9 to TRBJ1-1; maybe TRBD1 (6 bases). The CDR3 sequence: CASSEGQRNTEAFF. The CDR3 region has the DNA TGTGCCAGCAGCGAAGGACAGAGGAACACTGAAGCTTTCTTT.